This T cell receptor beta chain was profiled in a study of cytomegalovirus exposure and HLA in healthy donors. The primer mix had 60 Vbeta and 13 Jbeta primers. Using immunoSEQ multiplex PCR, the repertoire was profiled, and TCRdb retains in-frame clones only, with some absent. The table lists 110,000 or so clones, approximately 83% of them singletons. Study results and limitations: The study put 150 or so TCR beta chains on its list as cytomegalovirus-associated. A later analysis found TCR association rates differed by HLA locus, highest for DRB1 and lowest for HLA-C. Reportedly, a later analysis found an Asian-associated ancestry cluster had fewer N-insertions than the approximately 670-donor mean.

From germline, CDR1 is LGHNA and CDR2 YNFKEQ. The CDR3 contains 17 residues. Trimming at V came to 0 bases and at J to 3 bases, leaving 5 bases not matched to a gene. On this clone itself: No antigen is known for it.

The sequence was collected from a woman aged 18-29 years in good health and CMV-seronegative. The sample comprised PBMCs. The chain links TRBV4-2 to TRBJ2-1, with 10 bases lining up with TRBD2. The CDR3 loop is CASSQDTRLAGYNEQFF. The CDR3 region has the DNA TGTGCCAGCAGCCAAGATACGCGACTAGCGGGCTACAATGAGCAGTTCTTC.